A selection of T cell receptor beta chains follows, all from one sample in a study of CD8+CD57+ T cells in acquired aplastic anemia. TCRdb called the reads again in MiXCR, with one record for every CDR3 protein. The sample shows 120,000 or so distinct CDR3 sequences, less than 50% of them seen only once. Sequencing was carried out using sorted CD4+, CD8+, or CD8+CD57+ T cells (not recorded which) from PBMCs. These receptors were collected from a human donor with aplastic anemia. CDR3s include the opening cysteine and the closing phenylalanine or tryptophan. D genes are given only for firm matches. Clone sizes are given selectively: once, few, many, or a class where the clone is expanded.

clone size	CDR3 length	V gene	J gene	D gene	CDR3 DNA	CDR3 protein
.	17	TRBV10-3	TRBJ2-2	.	TGTGCCAGCAGTGAATCCGGGGGAATGGTGAACACCGGGGAGCTGTTTTTT	CASSESGGMVNTGELFF
.	14	TRBV25-1	TRBJ1-6	.	TGTGCCAGCAGGCACACGGAAGGACGGTCACCCCTCCACTTT	CASRHTEGRSPLHF
many	16	TRBV19	TRBJ2-5	.	TGTGCCAGTAGCGACCCTGGTGGGCCCGCTGGGGAGACCCAGTACTTC	CASSDPGGPAGETQYF
.	17	TRBV20-1	TRBJ2-3	TRBD2	TGCAGTGCCGACACTCTCATAGCGGGGGGGATCACAGATACGCAGTATTTT	CSADTLIAGGITDTQYF
many	15	TRBV12-3/TRBV12-4	TRBJ2-5	TRBD2	TGTGCCAGCAGTTTGTGGGTAGCGGGGCGAGGGACCCAGTACTTC	CASSLWVAGRGTQYF
medium-sized	13	TRBV2	TRBJ1-6	.	TGTGCCAGCAGCGAGGGCCAGGATTCACCCCTCCACTTT	CASSEGQDSPLHF
.	15	TRBV19	TRBJ2-7	TRBD2	TGTGCCAGTAGTATGGGGGAGGGAGCGCTTTACGAGCAGTACTTC	CASSMGEGALYEQYF
many	15	TRBV2	TRBJ1-5	.	TGTGCCAGCAGCTGGGCAGCTGATAGCAATCAGCCCCAGCATTTT	CASSWAADSNQPQHF
many	15	TRBV11-2	TRBJ2-2	.	TGTGCCAGCAGCTTAGAGGCCTCGAACACCGGGGAGCTGTTTTTT	CASSLEASNTGELFF
once	12	TRBV29-1	TRBJ2-3	.	TGCAGCGTTGACGACAACACAGATACGCGGTATTTT	CSVDDNTDTRYF
.	13	TRBV19	TRBJ1-6	TRBD1	TGTGCCAATGGCACAGGGGGGGAATCACCCCTCCACTTT	CANGTGGESPLHF